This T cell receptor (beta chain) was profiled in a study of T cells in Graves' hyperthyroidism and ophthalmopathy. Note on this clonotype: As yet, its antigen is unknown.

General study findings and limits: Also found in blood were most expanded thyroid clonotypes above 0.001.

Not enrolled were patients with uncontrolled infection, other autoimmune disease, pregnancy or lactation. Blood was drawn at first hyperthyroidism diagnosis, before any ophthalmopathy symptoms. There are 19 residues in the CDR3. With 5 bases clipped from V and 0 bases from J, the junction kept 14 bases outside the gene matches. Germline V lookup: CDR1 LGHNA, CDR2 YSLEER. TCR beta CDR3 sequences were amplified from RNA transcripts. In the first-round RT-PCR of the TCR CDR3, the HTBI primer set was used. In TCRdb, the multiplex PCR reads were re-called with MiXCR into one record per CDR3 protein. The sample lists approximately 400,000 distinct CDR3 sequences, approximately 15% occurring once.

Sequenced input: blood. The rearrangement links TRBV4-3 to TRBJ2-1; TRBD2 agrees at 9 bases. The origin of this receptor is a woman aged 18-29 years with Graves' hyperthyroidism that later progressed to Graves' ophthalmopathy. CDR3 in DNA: TGCGCCAGCAGCGAGGAGTTAGCGGGAGCCTCCCTCTCCTACAATGAGCAGTTCTTC. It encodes CASSEELAGASLSYNEQFF.